This TCR beta chain came from a study of shared clonotypes between healthy human individuals. The wider study: Plates per donor: three CD4 naive, three CD4 memory, two CD8 naive, one CD8 memory.

Sequencing was performed with immunoSEQ multiplex PCR; in TCRdb, only in-frame clones are kept and a portion is missing. Found here are 2 million to 2.5 million clones, 93% of them singletons; the top ten hold 0.36%. Unmatched junction bases numbered 11, after V lost 6 bases and J lost 4 bases. The CDR3 has 16 amino acids. Germline CDR1 is SNHLY and CDR2 is FYNNEI. The sample consisted of naive CD4+ T cells from PBMCs. Indicated subset: CD45RA+ positively selected. The receptor was derived from a man between 18 and 29 years old in good health. Some clones in this sample may be carry-over from other donors' samples. The chain combines TRBV2 with TRBJ2-3, with 9 bases fitting TRBD1. CDR3 region: CASSEGHGTGPDTQYF. CDR3 in DNA: TGTGCCAGCAGCGAGGGGCACGGGACAGGGCCAGATACGCAGTATTTT.